Following are 32 T cell receptor beta chains from one sample sequenced in a study of blood T cells in healthy people across ages. A second PCR of roughly 7 to 11 cycles used a sample-barcoded 5' primer and a J-beta primer mix. TCRdb used MiXCR to reprocess the 5' RACE reads, holding one entry per CDR3 protein. The repertoire consists of about 1,400,000 distinct CDR3 sequences, with approximately 59% occurring once and the leading ten covering approximately 7%. Sequencing input: blood. These receptors were taken from a young man in good health.

This clonotype was detected a few times. The chain has TRBV28 and TRBJ1-1; a weak D match, TRBD1 (6 bases). This CDR3 comprises 16 residues. V lost 4 bases and J 1 base, leaving 16 bases between the germline ends. CDR1 and CDR2 (germline): MDHEN, SYDVKM. CDR3 sequence: CASSSSQGRPNTEAFF. CDR3 DNA sequence: TGTGCCAGCAGTTCCTCCCAGGGGCGGCCGAACACTGAAGCTTTCTTT. The full variable domain, completed using reference TRBV28 and TRBJ1-1, is DVKVTQSSRYLVKRTGEKVFLECVQDMDHENMFWYRQDPGLGLRLIYFSYDVKMKEKGDIPEGYSVSREKKERFSLILESASTNQTSMYLCASSSSQGRPNTEAFFGQGTRLTVV.

The chain links TRBV6-5 to TRBJ1-4; no definite D call. In germline, CDR1 is MNHEY, CDR2 SVGAGI. Trimming pared 3 bases from V and 1 base from J, leaving 6 bases between. This CDR3 comprises 14 residues. CDR3 DNA: TGTGCCAGCAGTTATGCGGGAACTAATGAAAAACTGTTTTTT. It translates to CASSYAGTNEKLFF.

This chain connects TRBV11-2 to TRBJ2-7; D ambiguous. The end of the DNA aligns better with TRBJ2-5, so the J call may be wrong. This CDR3 comprises 14 residues. Germline values: CDR1 SGHAT, CDR2 FQNNGV. In DNA, the CDR3 is TGTGCCAGCAGTCTTGATGACGCACAAGAGACCCAGTACTTC. Its translation: CASSLDDAQETQYF.

The chain links TRBV7-6 to TRBJ2-5; the D gene is possibly TRBD1 (5 bases). Looked up from germline, CDR1 is SGHVS and CDR2 is FNYEAQ. Between the trimmed V and J ends, which lost 1 base and 7 bases, there was a span of 13 bases. The CDR3 loop spans 14 amino acids. The CDR3 region has the DNA TGTGCCAGCAGCTTAGAAATGACAAGGGGGACCCAGTACTTC. Protein sequence: CASSLEMTRGTQYF.

A few counts support this clonotype. The chain has TRBV4-2 and TRBJ1-1, with unresolved D. The ends were cut back, 0 bases at V and 3 bases at J, with 17 bases in the middle. The CDR3 is made up of 17 amino acids. Germline CDR1 LGHNA, CDR2 YNFKEQ. The CDR3 here is CASSQDLFGEVDTEAFF. Written as DNA, the CDR3 is TGTGCCAGCAGCCAAGATCTGTTCGGGGAAGTGGACACTGAAGCTTTCTTT.

This clonotype was seen more than once but under ten times. The chain employs TRBV10-3 and TRBJ1-5, with D possibly matching TRBD1 (6 bases). The CDR3 loop spans 17 amino acids. Looked up from germline, CDR1 is ENHRY and CDR2 is SYGVKD. The germline V and J ends were trimmed by 0 bases and 5 bases, with 17 bases remaining between them. The DNA for the CDR3 is TGTGCCATCAGTGAGTCGATCGGGGGGGCTAAGGATCAGCCCCAGCATTTT. This sequence encodes CAISESIGGAKDQPQHF.

V usage is TRBV7-9 and J usage is TRBJ2-4, with 10 bases lining up with TRBD1. The CDR3 runs to 17 residues. Germline CDR1 is SEHNR and CDR2 is FQNEAQ (reference sequence). Trimming took 5 bases from V and 13 from J; bases not matched to a gene: 20. The CDR3 sequence: CASSKQAGTGDPWEQYF. CDR3 sequence (DNA): TGTGCCAGCAGCAAACAAGCCGGGACAGGGGATCCGTGGGAGCAGTACTTC.

This clonotype was counted at least ten times. The V gene is TRBV11-2, the J gene TRBJ2-7, with no clear D. CDR3 length equals 13 residues. CDR1 and CDR2 (germline): SGHAT, FQNNGV. The V end lost 3 bases, the J end lost 4 bases, and 10 bases lay between the germline ends. In DNA form, the CDR3 reads TGTGCCAGCAGCTTGGGCCTCCCGTACGAGCAGTACTTC. Residues: CASSLGLPYEQYF.

Remarks on this clonotype: At one end, the junction sequence differs from germline, possibly due to a read error. The chain has TRBV6-6 and TRBJ1-5; D unclear. This CDR3 contains 16 residues. Germline-derived CDR1 and CDR2 are MNHNY and SVGAGI (reference sequence). The CDR3 loop is CTSSSGDTESNQPQHF. CDR3 nucleotide sequence: TGTACCAGCAGTTCCGGGGATACCGAGAGCAATCAGCCCCAGCATTTT.

The sample holds a few counts of this clonotype. V gene TRBV6-1 combines with J gene TRBJ1-6; TRBD1 matches 7 bases. This CDR3 has 15 residues. Germline assignment: CDR1 MNHNS and CDR2 SASEGT. The V segment lost 5 bases and the J segment 7 bases; nucleotides outside the gene matches: 8. The CDR3 DNA sequence: TGTGCCAGCAGTAGGAACGGACAGGCGAATTCACCCCTCCACTTT. Translation gives CASSRNGQANSPLHF.

The chain combines TRBV4-2 with TRBJ2-5, with D possibly TRBD2 on 5 matching bases. V lost 1 base and J lost 11, with 14 bases in between. The CDR3 is 13 residues long. Germline V lookup: CDR1 LGHNA, CDR2 YNFKEQ. The CDR3 here is CASSQGGPLEQYF. Here the CDR3 DNA reads TGTGCCAGCAGCCAAGGAGGGCCCCTGGAGCAGTACTTC.

The J gene is TRBJ1-2, the V gene TRBV10-3; no definite D call. Germline V gene sequence: CDR1 ENHRY, CDR2 SYGVKD. Deletions cut 6 bases from V and 5 bases from J, with 10 bases between. The CDR3 is 12 amino acids. In DNA, the CDR3 is TGTGCCATCAGGGCCCAGAAGTATGGCTACACCTTC. Translating gives CAIRAQKYGYTF.

This rearrangement joins TRBV7-2 to TRBJ2-6; D uncertain. This CDR3 spans 14 amino acids. The V gene lost 0 bases and the J gene lost 9 bases, with 9 bases spanning the gap. From germline, CDR1 is SGHTA and CDR2 FQGNSA. DNA of the CDR3: TGTGCCAGCAGCTTAGCGCCCCCGCTCAACGTCCTGACTTTC. It specifies CASSLAPPLNVLTF.

V is TRBV6-4 and J is TRBJ2-5; TRBD2 matches at 12 bases. The end of the DNA aligns better with TRBJ2-7, so the J call may be wrong. The CDR3 length is 14 residues. CDR1 is MRHNA, CDR2 SNTAGT, per germline. The CDR3 is CASSSLAGGVEQYF. The CDR3, as DNA: TGTGCCAGCAGTTCTCTAGCGGGGGGGGTCGAGCAGTACTTC.

The gene calls are TRBV10-3 and TRBJ2-7, with a weak D call TRBD1 (5 bases). CDR1 ENHRY and CDR2 SYGVKD come from the germline V gene. This CDR3 comprises 14 residues. The V and J ends lost 3 bases and 0 bases respectively, with 9 bases between them. CDR3 nucleotide sequence: TGTGCCATCAGTGATTCGGACACCTCCTACGAGCAGTACTTC. It yields the protein CAISDSDTSYEQYF.

This clonotype was detected a few times. V usage is TRBV6-5 and J usage is TRBJ1-4, with D maybe TRBD1 (5 bases). The CDR3 extends over 15 amino acids. Trimming took off 4 bases at V and 8 bases at J, with 17 bases between the two ends. Germline CDR1 is MNHEY and CDR2 is SVGAGI. CDR3 DNA: TGTGCCAGCAGTTCCACCGGGCCCTGGGACGAAAAACTGTTTTTT. Translating gives CASSSTGPWDEKLFF.

The chain uses TRBV11-2 and TRBJ2-7, with D unresolved. Trimming shortened V by 3 bases and J by 1 base, and 13 bases separated the two germline ends. CDR3 length: 15 residues. The germline CDR1 and CDR2 sequences are SGHAT and FQNNGV. The CDR3 region has the DNA TGTGCCAGCAGCTTGTGGGTCAGGCCTTCCTACGAGCAGTACTTC. Amino acid sequence: CASSLWVRPSYEQYF.

The CDR3 nucleotides are TGTGCCACCAGTGACACAGACCCTGGGGCCAACGTCCTGACTTTC. Translated: CATSDTDPGANVLTF. The chain links TRBV24-1 to TRBJ2-6; D gene unclear. The germline V and J ends were trimmed by 4 bases and 2 bases, with 8 bases remaining between them. The CDR3 length is 15 residues. Germline CDR1 reads KGHDR; CDR2 reads SFDVKD.

V usage is TRBV27 and J usage is TRBJ2-1; D perhaps matches TRBD1 (5 bases). Germline V gene sequence: CDR1 MNHEY, CDR2 SMNVEV (reference sequence). V was trimmed by 0 bases and J by 5 bases, leaving 11 bases between them. This CDR3 is 15 amino acids long. The CDR3: CASSLSMQGDNEQFF. In DNA form, the CDR3 reads TGTGCCAGCAGTTTATCGATGCAGGGTGACAATGAGCAGTTCTTC.

The V and J genes are TRBV5-1 and TRBJ1-1; D is perhaps TRBD1 (5 bases). V dropped 5 bases and J dropped 3 bases, with 8 bases sitting between them. The germline gives CDR1 SGHRS, CDR2 YFSETQ. The CDR3 length is 12 residues. CDR3 residues: CASRGRHTEAFF. The CDR3 DNA sequence: TGCGCCAGCAGGGGACGGCACACTGAAGCTTTCTTT.

The gene calls are TRBV5-1 and TRBJ2-1; either TRBD1 or TRBD2 may fit D (5 bases each). Trimming pared 4 bases from V and 8 bases from J, leaving 10 bases between. CDR1 SGHRS and CDR2 YFSETQ come from the germline V gene. CDR3 length: 12 amino acids. CDR3 sequence: CASSGGYDEQFF. The CDR3 nucleotides read TGCGCCAGCAGCGGGGGATATGATGAGCAGTTCTTC.

The rearrangement joins TRBV4-1 to TRBJ2-1, with 13 bases lining up with TRBD2. The CDR3 spans 16 residues. Losses at the gene ends were 3 bases for V and 9 bases for J; bases not matched to a gene: 8. CDR1 is MGHRA, CDR2 YSYEKL, per germline. CDR3 sequence: CASSQAPGLAGPEQFF. DNA of the CDR3: TGCGCCAGCAGCCAGGCACCGGGACTAGCGGGACCTGAGCAGTTCTTC.

The chain has TRBV12-3 or TRBV12-4 and TRBJ2-5; the match to TRBD2 covers 12 bases. Germline trimming cut 5 bases from V and 3 bases from J; bases unmatched to any gene: 10. The CDR3 contains 17 residues. For the CDR3, the DNA is TGTGCCAGCAGTCTCCTTCGACTAGCGGGAGATAAAGAGACCCAGTACTTC. This encodes CASSLLRLAGDKETQYF.

The V and J genes are TRBV2 and TRBJ2-1, with D possibly being TRBD1 (5 bases). In germline, CDR1 is SNHLY, CDR2 FYNNEI. The CDR3 extends over 18 amino acids. The V and J ends lost 5 bases and 0 bases respectively, with 20 bases between them. The CDR3 DNA follows: TGTGCCAGCAGTACCCCGGCCCCACAGGCTAGCTCCTACAATGAGCAGTTCTTC. Its translation: CASSTPAPQASSYNEQFF.

The chain links TRBV20-1 to TRBJ2-1; weak D call: TRBD2 (5 bases). The CDR3 contains 15 residues. The V end lost 3 bases, the J end lost 6 bases, and 18 bases lay between the germline ends. Germline CDR1 and CDR2: DFQATT and SNEGSKA (reference sequence). The CDR3 DNA follows: TGCAGTGCTAGTAACGTAGCGAGGTCACTCAATGAGCAGTTCTTC. Its protein is CSASNVARSLNEQFF.

The chain joins TRBV5-5 to TRBJ2-4, with D tentatively TRBD1 (6 bases). The J call may not be correct, given that the DNA end is closer to TRBJ2-7. The CDR3 loop spans 16 amino acids. Germline CDR1 and CDR2: SGHKS and YYEKEE (reference sequence). CDR3 DNA: TGTGCCAGCAGCTTGCCGCGACAGGTCAACTTCAACGAGCAGTACTTC. Protein: CASSLPRQVNFNEQYF.

This clonotype showed up just a few times. V and J are TRBV29-1 and TRBJ2-1, with 8 positions matching TRBD1. The V gene's germline CDR1 is SQVTM and CDR2 ANQGSEA. The CDR3 sequence is 13 residues long. Unmatched junction bases numbered 3, after V lost 5 bases and J lost 3 bases. Written as DNA, the CDR3 is TGCAGCGTTTTTGGACAGGGCTACAATGAGCAGTTCTTC. This codes for CSVFGQGYNEQFF.

In this sample, this clonotype turned up once. This chain's CDR3 is CASSSGRSTYNEQFF. In DNA form, the CDR3 reads TGTGCCAGCAGCTCTGGCCGCTCTACCTACAATGAGCAGTTCTTC. V and J are TRBV5-6 and TRBJ2-1; no clear D gene. V was cut by 3 bases and J by 2 bases, with 12 bases left in between. Germline assignment: CDR1 SGHDT and CDR2 YYEEEE. The CDR3 runs to 15 residues.

The genes are TRBV12-3 or TRBV12-4 and TRBJ1-1; D unresolved. The CDR3 extends over 14 amino acids. V was pared by 2 bases and J by 5 bases, with 12 bases between. In nucleotides, the CDR3 is TGTGCCAGCAGTTTAAAGGGTGCGAGAACTGAAGCTTTCTTT. Translated: CASSLKGARTEAFF.

This chain uses TRBV6-6 with TRBJ1-1, with TRBD1 identical over 8 bases. Trimming removed 6 bases from V and 6 bases from J; junction bases left unmatched: 18. The germline V gene encodes CDR1 MNHNY and CDR2 SVGAGI (reference sequence). The CDR3 has 17 residues. CDR3 in amino acids: CASSPKDRAVLSAEAFF. The DNA for the CDR3 is TGTGCCAGCAGCCCAAAGGACAGGGCGGTGTTGTCGGCTGAAGCTTTCTTT.

V gene TRBV12-5 combines with J gene TRBJ2-2; tentatively, D is TRBD2 (6 bases). Germline values: CDR1 LGHNT, CDR2 FRNRAP. Trimming cost V 3 bases and J 4 bases, with 9 bases left between them. The CDR3 extends over 14 amino acids. Here the CDR3 DNA reads TGTGCTAGTGGTTTATTGGGGGGCACCGGGGAGCTGTTTTTT. It yields the protein CASGLLGGTGELFF.

This clonotype was picked up a small number of times. V is TRBV9 and J is TRBJ2-3; 10 nucleotides align to TRBD2. J gave up 2 bases and V 0 bases, and 6 bases lay outside the gene matches. The germline gives CDR1 SGDLS, CDR2 YYNGEE. The CDR3 is 17 residues long. The CDR3 sequence: CASSVASGLADTDTQYF. The CDR3 region has the DNA TGTGCCAGCAGCGTAGCAAGCGGACTAGCGGACACAGATACGCAGTATTTT.